Below are 23 T cell receptor beta chains sequenced from a single sample in a study of T cell responses to AZD1222 COVID-19 vaccine. Profiled with immunoSEQ multiplex PCR; TCRdb holds only in-frame clones, not every one. The sample comprises over 85,000 clones, 89% of which are singletons, and about 5.4% rests with the top ten. This material consisted of peripheral blood, taken 28 days after the second AZD1222 dose. The origin of the receptors is an adult who received the AZD1222 COVID-19 vaccine.

The gene calls are TRBV4-3 and TRBJ1-1; D unresolved. Germline lookup yields CDR1 LGHNA and CDR2 YSLEER. The CDR3 is made up of 15 amino acids. The V end was cut by 0 bases, the J end by 3 bases, with 11 bases between. CDR3 sequence (DNA): TGCGCCAGCAGCCAAGATTCGAACGGTTACACTGAAGCTTTCTTT. Its translation: CASSQDSNGYTEAFF.

This chain uses TRBV27 with TRBJ2-2; 11 bases agree with TRBD2. This CDR3 region has 19 residues. The J segment lost 3 bases and the V segment lost 4 bases, leaving 13 bases of the junction unmatched. Germline V gene data show CDR1 as MNHEY and CDR2 as SMNVEV (reference sequence). CDR3 nucleotide sequence: TGTGCCAGCAGTTCCGCCGACTTAGCGGGGGGGCATGACACCGGGGAGCTGTTTTTT. Protein product: CASSSADLAGGHDTGELFF.

The count of this clone is one. V and J are TRBV11-3 and TRBJ2-5; D is possibly TRBD2 (5 bases). The V and J ends lost 0 bases and 5 bases respectively, with 7 bases between them. This CDR3 contains 13 residues. Germline assignment: CDR1 SGHNT and CDR2 YENEEA. The CDR3, as DNA: TGTGCCAGCAGCTTAGATAGGGAGGAGACCCAGTACTTC. Translation: CASSLDREETQYF.

The rearrangement uses TRBV3-1 (or the pseudogene TRBV3-2) and TRBJ2-5, with D perhaps matching TRBD2 (6 bases). Germline-derived CDR1 and CDR2 are LGHDT and YNNKEL (reference sequence). V lost 6 bases and J 2 bases, leaving 16 bases between the germline ends. The CDR3 is 15 amino acids. CDR3 sequence reads: CASRKGTALQETQYF. The CDR3 nucleotides are TGTGCCAGCAGAAAAGGGACTGCGCTACAAGAGACCCAGTACTTC.

The J gene is TRBJ1-4, the V gene TRBV19, with D unclear. Looked up from germline, CDR1 is LNHDA and CDR2 is SQIVND (reference sequence). V dropped 3 bases and J dropped 13 bases, with 12 bases sitting between them. The CDR3 runs 12 residues. CDR3 bases: TGTGCCAGTAGTATTAGTGCGATTCGACTGTTTTTT. Translation: CASSISAIRLFF.

V gene TRBV10-2 combines with J gene TRBJ1-5; TRBD1 agrees at 8 bases. The CDR3 sequence is 13 residues long. Germline CDR1 WSHSY, CDR2 SAAADI. Germline trimming cut 6 bases from V and 7 bases from J; bases unmatched to any gene: 5. The CDR3 DNA reads TGCGCCAGCAGCGCGGACAGGGAACAGCCCCAGCATTTT. Amino acid sequence: CASSADREQPQHF.

This clone has only a few counts. The chain is built from TRBV9 and TRBJ2-3; either TRBD1 or TRBD2 may supply D (5 bases each). Germline V CDR1 and CDR2: SGDLS, YYNGEE. CDR3 length: 14 amino acids. V lost 4 bases, J lost 3 bases, and 12 bases lay in between. The CDR3 DNA reads as TGTGCCAGCAGCTCCGAGGGGATAACAGATACGCAGTATTTT. This encodes CASSSEGITDTQYF.

This clone was observed a single time. V usage is TRBV18 and J usage is TRBJ2-7, with TRBD1 identical over 10 bases. Per the germline V gene, CDR1 is KGHSH and CDR2 is LQKENI. V dropped 3 bases and J dropped 6; count of bases not matched to a gene: 2. CDR3 length: 13 amino acids. CDR3 loop: CASSPGTGAEQYF. The CDR3 coding sequence is TGTGCCAGCTCACCTGGGACAGGGGCCGAGCAGTACTTC.

The chain links TRBV19 to TRBJ2-7; the match to TRBD1 covers 9 bases. In germline, CDR1 is LNHDA, CDR2 SQIVND (reference sequence). The trim removed 5 bases at V and 3 bases at J, leaving 2 bases unmatched. The CDR3 has 13 residues. CDR3 amino acids: CASSAGQGYEQYV. CDR3 DNA: TGTGCCAGTAGTGCGGGACAGGGCTACGAGCAGTACGTC.

V usage is TRBV27 and J usage is TRBJ2-7; 7 positions agree with TRBD2. This CDR3 comprises 16 residues. CDR1 and CDR2 (germline): MNHEY, SMNVEV (reference sequence). V was pared by 5 bases and J by 0 bases, with 10 bases of the junction left unmatched. The CDR3 is CASSPLGASGSYEQYF. The CDR3 DNA is TGTGCCAGCAGTCCACTGGGAGCTAGCGGCTCCTACGAGCAGTACTTC.

The V and J genes are TRBV6-6 and TRBJ2-1, with 11 bases lining up with TRBD2. Germline V gene sequence: CDR1 MNHNY, CDR2 SVGAGI (reference sequence). The CDR3 extends over 17 amino acids. The ends lost 5 bases at V and 6 bases at J; junction bases unmatched: 12. CDR3 amino acids: CASSLAPLAGGANEQFF. The CDR3 coding sequence is TGTGCCAGCAGTCTGGCCCCTCTAGCGGGGGGTGCCAATGAGCAGTTCTTC.

This clone was picked up one time. The genes are TRBV6-2 or TRBV6-3 and TRBJ1-5, with D unresolved. Trimming left V 1 base short and J 0 bases short, with 4 bases between. The CDR3 length is 14 residues. CDR1 is MNHEY and CDR2 is SVGEGT in the germline V gene. The CDR3 reads CASSYLVSNQPQHF. The CDR3 region has the DNA TGTGCCAGCAGTTACTTGGTTAGCAATCAGCCCCAGCATTTT.

The rearrangement links TRBV4-1 to TRBJ2-7, with 8 bases identical to TRBD2. CDR3 size: 16 residues. Germline values: CDR1 MGHRA, CDR2 YSYEKL. With 4 bases clipped from V and 0 bases from J, the junction kept 8 bases outside the gene matches. CDR3 sequence reads: CASSREGLESSYEQYF. As DNA, the CDR3 is TGCGCCAGCAGCCGGGAGGGACTAGAAAGCTCCTACGAGCAGTACTTC.

The chain carries TRBV3-1 (or the pseudogene TRBV3-2) and TRBJ1-1; the D gene is possibly TRBD1 (5 bases). CDR1 is LGHDT, CDR2 YNNKEL, per germline (reference sequence). This CDR3 comprises 15 residues. V dropped 4 bases and J dropped 1 base, with 13 bases sitting between them. For the CDR3, the DNA is TGTGCCAGCAGCCCTAGACAGAACTCGAACACTGAAGCTTTCTTT. Protein: CASSPRQNSNTEAFF.

The genes are TRBV28 and TRBJ1-5; possible D gene TRBD1, 5 bases. Germline loops: CDR1 MDHEN, CDR2 SYDVKM. The length of the CDR3 is 18 residues. The V gene lost 3 bases and the J gene lost 4 bases, with 22 bases spanning the gap. CDR3 protein: CASSFGAVSTSLNQPQHF. The CDR3 DNA sequence: TGTGCCAGCAGTTTTGGGGCAGTATCTACCTCTCTAAATCAGCCCCAGCATTTT.

The rearrangement links TRBV18 to TRBJ2-5; 9 bases fit TRBD1. The CDR3 loop spans 18 amino acids. V shed 3 bases and J 3 bases; nucleotides not matched to a gene: 14. The germline V gene encodes CDR1 KGHSH and CDR2 LQKENI. The CDR3 sequence is CASSPVGGTGIPEETQYF. In DNA form, the CDR3 reads TGTGCCAGCTCACCCGTGGGGGGGACAGGGATCCCCGAAGAGACCCAGTACTTC. The full variable domain, its missing parts supplied by reference TRBV18 and TRBJ2-5, is NAGVMQNPRHLVRRRGQEARLRCSPMKGHSHVYWYRQLPEEGLKFMVYLQKENIIDESGMPKERFSAEFPKEGPSILRIQQVVRGDSAAYFCASSPVGGTGIPEETQYFGPGTRLLVL.

The DNA for the CDR3 is TGTGCCAGCAGTCTACAGGGGGCGCAATCCTACGAGCAGTACGTC. Amino acids: CASSLQGAQSYEQYV. The chain is built from TRBV6-1 and TRBJ2-7, with 9 bases fitting TRBD1. Germline V CDR1 and CDR2: MNHNS, SASEGT. V was pared by 5 bases and J by 1 base, with 6 bases of the junction left unmatched. The CDR3 is made up of 15 amino acids.

The chain couples TRBV4-1 to TRBJ2-3; 8 bases map to TRBD2. Trimming at V came to 1 base and at J to 0 bases, leaving 0 bases not matched to a gene. The CDR3 sequence is 15 residues long. Germline CDR1 reads MGHRA; CDR2 reads YSYEKL. CDR3 residues: CASSQASGSTDTQYF. DNA for the CDR3: TGCGCCAGCAGCCAAGCTAGCGGGAGCACAGATACGCAGTATTTT.

J is TRBJ1-3 and V is TRBV3-1 (or the pseudogene TRBV3-2), with D possibly being TRBD1 (6 bases). With 3 bases removed from V and 9 bases from J, the gap between germline ends came to 21 bases. This CDR3 has 16 residues. Per the germline V gene, CDR1 is LGHDT and CDR2 is YNNKEL (reference sequence). The CDR3 nucleotides read TGTGCCAGCAGCCAGGAACCACAGGGTAGAGGCGCCACCATATATTTT. Translating it yields CASSQEPQGRGATIYF.

The rearrangement links TRBV7-2 to TRBJ1-6, with D hard to call. Germline-derived CDR1 and CDR2 are SGHTA and FQGNSA. V was clipped by 1 base and J by 1 base, with 5 bases between them. This CDR3 has 15 residues. This CDR3 reads CASSLGGSYNSPLHF. CDR3 DNA: TGTGCCAGCAGCTTAGGGGGTTCCTATAATTCACCCCTCCACTTT.

The V and J genes are TRBV24-1 and TRBJ2-3; tentatively, D is TRBD1 (6 bases). V gave up 0 bases and J gave up 10 bases, with 7 bases separating them. Germline V gene sequence: CDR1 KGHDR, CDR2 SFDVKD. This CDR3 spans 12 amino acids. The CDR3 spells CATSDLGGPQYF. As DNA, the CDR3 is TGTGCCACCAGTGATTTGGGGGGCCCGCAGTATTTT.

The chain joins TRBV4-1 to TRBJ1-1; perhaps TRBD1 as D (6 bases). CDR3 length: 13 amino acids. CDR1 and CDR2 (germline): MGHRA, YSYEKL. Trimming shortened V by 5 bases and J by 4 bases, and 11 bases separated the two germline ends. The CDR3 region has the DNA TGCGCCAGCAGCGGGGGGGCAGGCACTGAAGCTTTCTTT. It yields the protein CASSGGAGTEAFF.

This chain joins TRBV9 and TRBJ1-4; 8 nucleotides line up with TRBD1. V shed 6 bases and J 3 bases; nucleotides not matched to a gene: 10. Germline V gene lookup returns CDR1 SGDLS and CDR2 YYNGEE. This CDR3 is built from 16 residues. Here the CDR3 DNA reads TGTGCCAGCACCCCAGGACAGGGCGGACCTAATGAAAAACTGTTTTTT. It translates to CASTPGQGGPNEKLFF.